This entry lists 21 T cell receptor beta chains sequenced from one sample in a study of blood T cell repertoires in COVID-19. TCRdb keeps only in-frame clones here, not all; method: immunoSEQ multiplex PCR. This table holds 60,000 to 75,000 clones, more than 80% found once. Sample: peripheral blood. Receptors originate from a man aged 25-45 years with acute or convalescent COVID-19.

This chain joins TRBV5-4 and TRBJ1-1; 10 bases agree with TRBD1. Germline V gene sequence: CDR1 SGHNT, CDR2 YYREEE (reference sequence). The CDR3 is 14 residues long. Trimming at V came to 9 bases and at J to 5 bases, leaving 10 bases not matched to a gene. As DNA, the CDR3 is TGTGCCACCTACCCCCGGACAGGGGGGACTGAAGCTTTCTTT. Protein: CATYPRTGGTEAFF.

This clone is a singleton in its sample. The gene calls are TRBV2 and TRBJ2-1; 7 bases are a match to TRBD2. CDR3 length: 11 amino acids. V lost 1 base, J lost 15 bases, and 3 bases stayed unmatched. CDR1 and CDR2 from the germline V gene are SNHLY and FYNNEI. The CDR3 here is CASSEGDYAFF. The CDR3 region has the DNA TGTGCCAGCAGTGAAGGGGACTATGCGTTCTTC.

The rearrangement links TRBV6-2 or TRBV6-3 to TRBJ2-4, with no clear D. The V end was cut by 2 bases, the J end by 0 bases, with 8 bases between. The V gene's germline CDR1 is MNHEY and CDR2 SVGEGT. There are 15 residues in the CDR3. CDR3 DNA sequence: TGTGCCAGCAGTTACGCAGAATTAGCCAAAAACATTCAGTACTTC. Translating it yields CASSYAELAKNIQYF.

This clone is a singleton in its sample. This chain connects TRBV4-1 to TRBJ1-2; weak D call: TRBD1 (5 bases). The CDR3 sequence is 16 residues long. Trimming removed 0 bases from V and 2 bases from J, with 13 bases in between. Per the germline V gene, CDR1 is MGHRA and CDR2 is YSYEKL. The CDR3 DNA reads as TGCGCCAGCAGCCAAGATCTGACAGCGGGGAACTATGGCTACACCTTC. Translation gives CASSQDLTAGNYGYTF.

This clone was seen a few times. The V call is TRBV10-3, the J call TRBJ1-2; D might be TRBD1 (5 bases). Germline CDR1 reads ENHRY; CDR2 reads SYGVKD. V shed 6 bases and J shed 6 bases, with 14 bases lying between them. The CDR3 spans 13 residues. CDR3 nucleotide sequence: TGTGCCATCAGGGACACGTTAGTAGATGGCTACACCTTC. Residues: CAIRDTLVDGYTF.

This clone has more than one count but fewer than ten. The chain uses TRBV12-3 or TRBV12-4 and TRBJ1-1, with 7 bases matching TRBD1. V gave up 7 bases and J gave up 7 bases; unmatched junction bases: 9. The CDR3 loop spans 13 amino acids. CDR3 protein: CASTRSGQLEAFF. For the CDR3, the DNA is TGTGCCAGCACTCGATCGGGACAGCTTGAAGCTTTCTTT.

The chain has TRBV5-1 and TRBJ1-1; 10 bases agree with TRBD1. Losses at the gene ends were 3 bases for V and 6 bases for J; bases not matched to a gene: 11. Germline CDR1 reads SGHRS; CDR2 reads YFSETQ. This CDR3 comprises 16 residues. CDR3 amino acids: CASSWKDRGTFAEAFF. The CDR3 DNA follows: TGCGCCAGCAGCTGGAAGGACAGGGGGACATTCGCTGAAGCTTTCTTT. The entire variable domain, with the rest obtained from reference TRBV5-1 and TRBJ1-1, is as follows: KAGVTQTPRYLIKTRGQQVTLSCSPISGHRSVSWYQQTPGQGLQFLFEYFSETQRNKGNFPGRFSGRQFSNSRSEMNVSTLELGDSALYLCASSWKDRGTFAEAFFGQGTRLTVV.

The rearrangement joins TRBV11-3 to TRBJ2-1, with 7 bases matching TRBD1. Germline V gives CDR1 SGHNT, CDR2 YENEEA. V lost 1 base and J lost 6; bases outside the gene matches: 6. The CDR3 extends over 15 amino acids. The DNA for the CDR3 is TGTGCCAGCAGCTTAGGTGGGACAGCCAGCAATGAGCAGTTCTTC. It codes for CASSLGGTASNEQFF.

The chain combines TRBV2 with TRBJ1-2; TRBD1 aligns across 10 bases. Germline V gene sequence: CDR1 SNHLY, CDR2 FYNNEI. The V gene end was trimmed by 8 bases and the J gene end by 6 bases; junction bases not matched to a gene: 12. The CDR3 contains 15 residues. CDR3 amino acids: CASSIPGQGPNGYTF. CDR3 in DNA: TGTGCCAGCTCCATTCCGGGACAGGGGCCCAATGGCTACACCTTC.

The chain is built from TRBV10-3 and TRBJ2-1, with 7 bases that match TRBD1. This CDR3 contains 14 residues. J gave up 7 bases and V 10 bases, and 13 bases lay outside the gene matches. Germline CDR1 is ENHRY and CDR2 is SYGVKD. DNA of the CDR3: TGTGCCACCGAGTCCCGGGACAGTGAGAATGAGCAGTTCTTC. This gives the protein CATESRDSENEQFF.

The CDR3 protein is CAWSGDRVNTEAFF. DNA of the CDR3: TGTGCCTGGAGTGGAGACAGGGTGAACACTGAAGCTTTCTTT. The V call is TRBV30, the J call TRBJ1-1; 7 nucleotides line up with TRBD1. Germline V gene sequence: CDR1 GTSNPN, CDR2 SVGIG (reference sequence). The CDR3 runs 14 residues. Trimming at V came to 1 base and at J to 0 bases, leaving 2 bases not matched to a gene.

J is TRBJ1-6 and V is TRBV3-1 (or the pseudogene TRBV3-2), with 9 bases fitting TRBD1. Germline-derived CDR1 and CDR2 are LGHDT and YNNKEL (reference sequence). The CDR3 is made up of 17 amino acids. J lost 0 bases, V lost 3 bases, and 3 bases had no gene match. CDR3 sequence (DNA): TGTGCCAGCAGCCAGACGACAGGGGGCTCCTATAATTCACCCCTCCACTTT. Translating it yields CASSQTTGGSYNSPLHF.

The J gene is TRBJ2-2, the V gene TRBV9, with 10 nucleotides matching TRBD2. Germline V lookup: CDR1 SGDLS, CDR2 YYNGEE. CDR3 length: 16 amino acids. Trimming took 3 bases from V and 7 from J; bases not matched to a gene: 9. CDR3 nucleotide sequence: TGTGCCAGCAGCGGGGGTCTAGCGGGAGTTGGCGGGGAGCTGTTTTTT. Protein sequence: CASSGGLAGVGGELFF.

This clone was observed a few times. The chain has TRBV18 and TRBJ1-1; 9 bases are shared with TRBD1. Trimming took 6 bases from V and 4 from J; bases not matched to a gene: 3. CDR3 length: 13 amino acids. The V gene's germline CDR1 is KGHSH and CDR2 LQKENI. The chain's CDR3 is CASSRDRATEAFF. The CDR3 bases are TGTGCCAGCTCGCGGGACAGGGCCACTGAAGCTTTCTTT.

This clone appeared once. Sequence at one end of the junction differs from germline and may be a read error. This chain joins TRBV2 and TRBJ1-2; 9 bases line up with TRBD1. The CDR3 extends over 14 amino acids. Germline lookup yields CDR1 SNHLY and CDR2 FYNNEI. The CDR3 protein is CASRESGTGPSVAF. The CDR3 nucleotides are TGTGCCAGCAGAGAGTCCGGGACAGGGCCGTCGGTAGCCTTC.

The rearrangement joins TRBV21-1 to TRBJ1-6; the DNA was not used to check the table's D call, TRBD1. TRBV21-1 is given as a pseudogene. This CDR3 has 18 residues. The CDR3 here is CASSNVPRNRGFNSPLHF. CDR3 nucleotide sequence: TGTGCCAGCAGCAATGTTCCTCGAAACAGGGGCTTTAATTCACCCCTCCACTTT.

This rearrangement joins TRBV5-6 to TRBJ1-1; TRBD1 is a possible D gene (5 bases). Germline assignment: CDR1 SGHDT and CDR2 YYEEEE. V lost 1 base to trimming and J lost 4 bases, with 14 bases between them. The CDR3 sequence is 15 residues long. The CDR3 region has the DNA TGTGCCAGCAGCTTGACGGGGGGATTACCCACTGAAGCTTTCTTT. Its protein is CASSLTGGLPTEAFF.

This chain joins TRBV9 and TRBJ2-3, with D possibly matching TRBD2 (6 bases). Germline V lookup: CDR1 SGDLS, CDR2 YYNGEE. Trimming cost V 2 bases and J 0 bases, with 13 bases left between them. The CDR3 runs to 16 residues. CDR3: CASSVQVADSTDTQYF. The DNA for the CDR3 is TGTGCCAGCAGCGTTCAAGTAGCGGATAGCACAGATACGCAGTATTTT.

The chain has TRBV20-1 and TRBJ1-3, with D possibly being TRBD1 (6 bases). The CDR3 covers 13 residues. V lost 6 bases, J lost 4 bases, and 13 bases lay in between. CDR1 DFQATT and CDR2 SNEGSKA come from the germline V gene (reference sequence). The chain's CDR3 is CSASGGTGNTIYF. CDR3 DNA: TGCAGTGCCAGTGGAGGGACAGGAAACACCATATATTTT.

The chain uses TRBV9 and TRBJ1-6; D may be TRBD1 (5 bases). CDR1 and CDR2 (germline): SGDLS, YYNGEE. This CDR3 is 15 amino acids long. V lost 4 bases and J lost 9, with 17 bases in between. The chain's CDR3 is CASSRQGDLISPLHF. The CDR3 DNA follows: TGTGCCAGCAGCAGACAAGGGGATTTAATTTCACCCCTCCACTTT.

This sequence joins TRBV2 and TRBJ2-7; the D is unclear. Trimming pared 1 base from V and 0 bases from J, leaving 13 bases between. The CDR3 sequence is 16 residues long. Per germline, CDR1 SNHLY and CDR2 FYNNEI. The CDR3 spells CASSEGGRSFSYEQYF. In DNA form, the CDR3 reads TGTGCCAGCAGTGAAGGTGGTCGGAGTTTCTCCTACGAGCAGTACTTC.